Presented here are 19 T cell receptor beta chains from one specimen sequenced in a study of somatic mutations in cytotoxic T cells in rheumatoid arthritis. Profiled with immunoSEQ multiplex PCR; TCRdb holds only in-frame clones, not every one. This sample yields roughly 14,000 clones, of which approximately 80% are seen a single time; about 22% belongs to the top ten. Sequencing was carried out using CD8+ T cells sorted from blood. The receptors stem from an adult with rheumatoid arthritis.

This clone was seen a single time. The CDR3 protein is CASSLLAPADTQYF. CDR3 DNA sequence: TGTGCCAGCAGTTTACTAGCCCCCGCAGATACGCAGTATTTT. The genes are TRBV28 and TRBJ2-3, with D tentatively TRBD2 (5 bases). CDR1 and CDR2 from the germline V gene are MDHEN and SYDVKM. Trimming removed 2 bases at V and 4 bases at J, with 10 bases between. CDR3 length equals 14 residues.

This chain uses TRBV9 with TRBJ2-3, with D perhaps TRBD2 (5 bases). V was cut by 2 bases and J by 2 bases, with 9 bases left in between. CDR3 length: 14 residues. Germline loops: CDR1 SGDLS, CDR2 YYNGEE. This CDR3 is CASSVERVTDTQYF. The CDR3 nucleotides read TGTGCCAGCAGCGTGGAGAGGGTCACAGATACGCAGTATTTT.

This clone was detected only once. This rearrangement joins TRBV28 to TRBJ2-2; TRBD1 matches at 8 bases. Per germline, CDR1 MDHEN and CDR2 SYDVKM. V was pared by 3 bases and J by 3 bases, with 3 bases of the junction left unmatched. The CDR3 has 15 residues. The CDR3 DNA is TGTGCCAGCAGTTTGGCGGGACAGGACACCGGGGAGCTGTTTTTT. Protein: CASSLAGQDTGELFF.

The chain is built from TRBV4-2 and TRBJ2-7, with 11 bases that match TRBD2. Trimming removed 2 bases from V and 3 bases from J; junction bases left unmatched: 3. This CDR3 has 15 amino acids. Per germline, CDR1 LGHNA and CDR2 YNFKEQ. In DNA form, the CDR3 reads TGTGCCAGCAGCCAATTAGCGGGAGGGGGCTACGAGCAGTACTTC. This sequence encodes CASSQLAGGGYEQYF.

This rearrangement joins TRBV25-1 to TRBJ2-1; 9 positions match TRBD2. The germline CDR1 and CDR2 sequences are MGHDK and SYGVNS. V gave up 8 bases and J gave up 10 bases; unmatched junction bases: 3. The CDR3 spans 11 residues. Here the CDR3 reads CASLSGREQFF. The CDR3 nucleotides are TGTGCCAGCCTTAGCGGGAGAGAGCAGTTCTTC.

The rearrangement joins TRBV11-2 to TRBJ2-2, with D possibly TRBD1 on 5 matching bases. The CDR3 covers 12 residues. V lost 6 bases to trimming and J lost 8 bases, with 10 bases between them. Germline CDR1 is SGHAT and CDR2 is FQNNGV. CDR3 nucleotide sequence: TGTGCCAGCAGTTTCAGGGCGGGGGAGCTGTTTTTT. Its protein product is CASSFRAGELFF.

CDR3 sequence (DNA): TGTGCCACCAGCAGAGATAGACAGGGGCTTGGCTACACCTTC. Protein: CATSRDRQGLGYTF. The chain is built from TRBV15 and TRBJ1-2, with 8 positions matching TRBD1. The V segment lost 0 bases and the J segment 7 bases; nucleotides outside the gene matches: 4. The CDR3 contains 14 residues. Germline assignment: CDR1 LNHNV and CDR2 YYDKDF (reference sequence).

This clone was picked up one time. The chain couples TRBV7-9 to TRBJ2-2; weak D call: TRBD2 (6 bases). The V and J ends lost 3 bases and 8 bases respectively, with 13 bases between them. CDR3 length equals 14 residues. The germline CDR1 and CDR2 sequences are SEHNR and FQNEAQ (reference sequence). Written as DNA, the CDR3 is TGTGCCAGCAGCTTCGGGACTCCCTGGGGGGAGCTGTTTTTT. Translating it yields CASSFGTPWGELFF.

The chain links TRBV9 to TRBJ1-1, with D possibly being TRBD1 (5 bases). The V gene lost 4 bases and the J gene lost 4 bases, with 17 bases spanning the gap. The length of the CDR3 is 15 residues. The germline V gene has CDR1 SGDLS and CDR2 YYNGEE. CDR3 DNA sequence: TGTGCCAGCAGCCCCCCAGTTGGGGGGACCACTGAAGCTTTCTTT. Amino acid sequence: CASSPPVGGTTEAFF.

This chain links TRBV7-2 with TRBJ2-3; D possibly corresponds to TRBD1 (6 bases). Germline CDR1 SGHTA, CDR2 FQGNSA. Trimming cost V 5 bases and J 0 bases, with 18 bases left between them. The CDR3 runs 17 residues. CDR3 loop: CASSQRTGTQSTDTQYF. CDR3 in DNA: TGTGCCAGCAGCCAGAGAACCGGGACACAAAGCACAGATACGCAGTATTTT.

The chain links TRBV27 to TRBJ2-1; no reliable D call. V lost 5 bases and J 6 bases, leaving 8 bases between the germline ends. CDR3 length: 12 residues. In germline, CDR1 is MNHEY, CDR2 SMNVEV (reference sequence). CDR3 protein: CASSQGPNEQFF. CDR3 bases: TGTGCCAGCAGTCAAGGGCCCAATGAGCAGTTCTTC.

The V and J genes are TRBV2 and TRBJ2-1, with D maybe TRBD2 (5 bases). CDR1 and CDR2 (germline): SNHLY, FYNNEI. The ends were cut back, 8 bases at V and 9 bases at J, with 17 bases in the middle. The CDR3 totals 13 residues. CDR3 sequence: CASGSDSTLEQFF. The CDR3 DNA follows: TGTGCCAGCGGCTCGGACTCCACCCTTGAGCAGTTCTTC. The full variable domain, completed using reference TRBV2 and TRBJ2-1, is EPEVTQTPSHQVTQMGQEVILRCVPISNHLYFYWYRQILGQKVEFLVSFYNNEISEKSEIFDDQFSVERPDGSNFTLKIRSTKLEDSAMYFCASGSDSTLEQFFGPGTRLTVL.

The chain recombines TRBV5-6 with TRBJ2-2; D is tentatively TRBD1 or TRBD2 (5 bases each). The CDR3 totals 16 residues. The germline V gene has CDR1 SGHDT and CDR2 YYEEEE. V lost 3 bases and J lost 2, with 14 bases in between. The CDR3 region has the DNA TGTGCCAGCAGCTGGTCGGGACGGATAAACACCGGGGAGCTGTTTTTT. It specifies CASSWSGRINTGELFF.

The chain links TRBV21-1 to TRBJ1-2; no DNA check was done on the table's D call, TRBD1. TRBV21-1 is termed a pseudogene. There are 17 residues in the CDR3. CDR3 in DNA: TGTGCCAGCAGTACTCTTTCCGACAGGGGGCTTAACTATGGCTACACCTTC. This translates into CASSTLSDRGLNYGYTF.

This clone was recorded a few times. The V and J genes are TRBV12-5 and TRBJ2-7, with 7 bases matching TRBD1. Per the germline V gene, CDR1 is LGHNT and CDR2 is FRNRAP. Losses at the gene ends were 5 bases for V and 1 base for J; bases not matched to a gene: 17. The CDR3 is 18 residues long. CDR3 amino acids: CASGTGEGAAYWSYEQYF. In nucleotides, the CDR3 is TGTGCTAGTGGTACGGGTGAGGGGGCGGCGTATTGGTCCTACGAGCAGTACTTC.

V gene TRBV27 combines with J gene TRBJ2-7, with a possible D match to TRBD2 (6 bases). Trimming cost V 2 bases and J 2 bases, with 13 bases left between them. Germline V gene sequence: CDR1 MNHEY, CDR2 SMNVEV (reference sequence). The CDR3 runs 15 residues. CDR3 residues: CASSLKAGRTYEQYF. In DNA form, the CDR3 reads TGTGCCAGCAGTTTAAAGGCGGGAAGGACCTACGAGCAGTACTTC.

The V call is TRBV15, the J call TRBJ2-2; D gene unclear. Germline loops: CDR1 LNHNV, CDR2 YYDKDF (reference sequence). Between the trimmed V and J ends, which lost 1 base and 2 bases, there was a span of 8 bases. This CDR3 contains 15 residues. In nucleotides, the CDR3 is TGTGCCACCAGCAGAGGGCTAACCAACACCGGGGAGCTGTTTTTT. Translation gives CATSRGLTNTGELFF.

The V and J genes are TRBV7-9 and TRBJ1-5, with D possibly TRBD1 on 6 matching bases. The CDR3 covers 15 residues. Germline CDR1 and CDR2: SEHNR and FQNEAQ (reference sequence). Trimming removed 6 bases at V and 6 bases at J, with 18 bases between. The CDR3 sequence is CASSSNREGGQPQHF. CDR3 in DNA: TGTGCCAGCAGTTCAAACAGGGAGGGGGGTCAGCCCCAGCATTTT.

The chain uses TRBV6-1 and TRBJ2-2; 11 bases match TRBD2. This CDR3 has 15 amino acids. Germline-derived CDR1 and CDR2 are MNHNS and SASEGT. J lost 3 bases, V lost 7 bases, and 4 bases had no gene match. CDR3 sequence: CASTLLAGDTGELFF. The CDR3 bases are TGTGCCAGCACGCTACTAGCGGGAGACACCGGGGAGCTGTTTTTT.